This is a list of T cell receptor beta chains from one sample in a study of molecular identifiers for immune sequencing clone quantification. Via MiXCR, TCRdb re-called the PCR reads, giving one row per CDR3 protein. Of hundreds of thousands of distinct CDR3 sequences in the sample, just under 20% are singletons; the top ten hold approximately 0.9%. The source material was naive CD8+ T cells from blood, with Jurkat cell RNA spiked in. These receptors all come from a human donor in good health. Some libraries in this study had Jurkat cell RNA spiked in. Both conserved end residues are part of each CDR3. D genes are given only for firm matches. Expanded clones are given a class, and other clones once, few, many or no size at all.

v_gene	abundance	d_gene	j_gene	CDR3nt	CDR3aa
TRBV27	-	-	TRBJ2-1	TGTGCCAGCAGTTTAGGTAGCGTAGGTTCGGAGCAGTTCTTC	CASSLGSVGSEQFF
TRBV11-2	many	-	TRBJ2-7	TGTGCCAGCAGCCCGTCTGCGGGCCTCCACGAGCAGTACTTC	CASSPSAGLHEQYF
TRBV19	many	-	TRBJ1-5	TGTGCCAGTAGTATGGCGGAATCCGGCAATCAGCCCCAGCATTTT	CASSMAESGNQPQHF
TRBV7-9	many	-	TRBJ2-7	TGTGCCAGCGTCAGCTCTCTGCGAGACGAGCAGTACTTC	CASVSSLRDEQYF
TRBV5-4	few	TRBD2	TRBJ2-7	TGTGCCAGCAGCTCTATCACCGGACTAGGGCAATACGAGCAGTACTTC	CASSSITGLGQYEQYF
TRBV7-3	many	TRBD2	TRBJ2-1	TGTGCCAGCAGCTTAATCGTAGGGGACTACAACAATGAGCAGTTCTTC	CASSLIVGDYNNEQFF
TRBV7-2	-	-	TRBJ2-1	TGTGCCAGCAGCACAGGGACCAGCTCCTACAATGAGCAGTTCTTC	CASSTGTSSYNEQFF
TRBV7-9	-	-	TRBJ2-1	TGTGCCAGCAGCTTTGTGTTAACCTACAATGAGCAGTTCTTC	CASSFVLTYNEQFF
TRBV28	many	-	TRBJ2-1	TGTGCCAGCAGCGGACTGGACTCCTACAATGAGCAGTTCTTC	CASSGLDSYNEQFF
TRBV13	-	TRBD1	TRBJ2-7	TGTGCCAGCAGCTGGGGGGCCGGGACAGGGGCCTACGAGCAGTACTTC	CASSWGAGTGAYEQYF
TRBV11-2	many	TRBD1	TRBJ2-5	TGTGCCAGCAGCCAGCCGAGACAGGGGGTCCAAGAGACCCAGTACTTC	CASSQPRQGVQETQYF
TRBV5-1	few	TRBD1	TRBJ1-2	TGCGCCAGCAGCTTGACCGGGACAGTCGTCTATGGCTACACCTTC	CASSLTGTVVYGYTF
TRBV19	many	TRBD2	TRBJ2-1	TGTGCCAGTAGTATAGTTGTAGCGGGGAGCTCCTACAATGAGCAGTTCTTC	CASSIVVAGSSYNEQFF
TRBV20-1	many	-	TRBJ1-1	TGCATTCCCGCCTGTGACAGCTACATGAACACTGAAGCTTTCTTT	CIPACDSYMNTEAFF
TRBV6-2/TRBV6-3	-	-	TRBJ2-1	TGTGCCAGCAGTTACTCGATCCAAACCGGGGCCGTCATCGATGAGCAGTTCTTC	CASSYSIQTGAVIDEQFF
TRBV20-1	many	-	TRBJ2-3	TGCAGTGCTAGCCAGGGCACAGATACGCAGTATTTT	CSASQGTDTQYF
TRBV20-1	many	TRBD1	TRBJ2-7	TGCAGTGCCGATGGACAGGGTTGGGAGCAGTACTTC	CSADGQGWEQYF
TRBV2	few	-	TRBJ2-7	TGTGCCAGCAGGCCCTTCCTAGGTTACTACGAGCAGTACTTC	CASRPFLGYYEQYF
TRBV4-1	many	-	TRBJ1-5	TGCGCCAGCAGCCAAGTTTCAGACAATCAGCCCCAGCATTTT	CASSQVSDNQPQHF
TRBV4-1	many	TRBD2	TRBJ2-3	TGCGCCAGCAGCCAACGACTAGCGGGAGTCACAGATACGCAGTATTTT	CASSQRLAGVTDTQYF